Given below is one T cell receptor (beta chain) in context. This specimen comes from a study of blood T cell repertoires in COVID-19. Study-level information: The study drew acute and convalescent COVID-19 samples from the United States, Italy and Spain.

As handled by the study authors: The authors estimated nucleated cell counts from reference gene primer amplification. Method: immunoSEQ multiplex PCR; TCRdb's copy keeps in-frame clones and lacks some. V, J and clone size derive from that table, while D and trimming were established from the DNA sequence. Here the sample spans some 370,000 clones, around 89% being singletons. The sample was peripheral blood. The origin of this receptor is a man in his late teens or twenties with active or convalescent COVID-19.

The CDR3 loop is CASRWTQQETQYF. The CDR3 DNA is TGTGCCAGCAGGTGGACTCAACAAGAGACCCAGTACTTC. V and J are TRBV28 and TRBJ2-5, with a tentative D call TRBD2 (5 bases). Trimming took 6 bases from V and 2 from J, leaving 10 bases between them. This CDR3 region has 13 residues. Germline CDR1 and CDR2: MDHEN and SYDVKM.